Below are 23 T cell receptor beta chains sequenced from a single sample in a study of beta chain features in type 1 diabetes. Study conclusions and caveats: Moderately but significantly shorter TCRB CDR3s were found in Type 1 diabetes patients in all four CD4+ subsets.

Which antigens these TCRs recognize remains unknown. cDNA synthesis used the whole RNA isolate, giving expressed TCRB sequences. Assay used: immunoSEQ multiplex PCR; TCRdb lists only in-frame clones, some missing. The profile shows some 200,000 clones, around 15% of them singletons. Sequenced input: naive CD4+ T cells from blood. These TCRs come from a man younger than 45 with type 1 diabetes.

This clone was detected only a few times. CDR3 loop: CASSHRGLITEAFF. The CDR3 region has the DNA TGTGCCAGCAGCCACAGGGGGCTTATCACTGAAGCTTTCTTT. V gene TRBV7-2 combines with J gene TRBJ1-1; 9 bases are shared with TRBD1. The germline V gene encodes CDR1 SGHTA and CDR2 FQGNSA. With 5 bases clipped from V and 4 bases from J, the junction kept 5 bases outside the gene matches. The CDR3 totals 14 residues.

This chain connects TRBV9 to TRBJ2-7; no reliable D call. V dropped 0 bases and J dropped 3 bases, with 13 bases sitting between them. CDR1 is SGDLS, CDR2 YYNGEE, per germline. There are 15 residues in the CDR3. In DNA form, the CDR3 reads TGTGCCAGCAGCGTAGGCGCAGGCCACGGCTACGAGCAGTACTTC. Its protein is CASSVGAGHGYEQYF.

The chain has TRBV6-6 and TRBJ1-1; D perhaps matches TRBD1 (6 bases). Germline-derived CDR1 and CDR2 are MNHNY and SVGAGI (reference sequence). This CDR3 comprises 14 residues. Trimming took 6 bases from V and 4 from J, leaving 15 bases between them. In nucleotides, the CDR3 is TGTGCCAGCAGCTCCGCGGGGGCGGCCACTGAAGCTTTCTTT. Its translation: CASSSAGAATEAFF.

This clone was seen a few times. This sequence joins TRBV25-1 and TRBJ2-5, with 8 nucleotides matching TRBD2. The germline V gene has CDR1 MGHDK and CDR2 SYGVNS. This CDR3 region has 16 residues. Losses at the gene ends were 1 base for V and 3 bases for J; bases not matched to a gene: 7. The CDR3 DNA follows: TGTGCCAGCAGTGAATGGTTTTCACTAGCGGAAGAGACCCAGTACTTC. Its protein is CASSEWFSLAEETQYF.

The chain uses TRBV2 and TRBJ2-3; the D is unclear. V lost 2 bases and J 0 bases, leaving 6 bases between the germline ends. Germline V gives CDR1 SNHLY, CDR2 FYNNEI. The CDR3 totals 14 residues. CDR3 sequence (DNA): TGTGCCAGCAGTGAAAGGCCTAGCACAGATACGCAGTATTTT. This codes for CASSERPSTDTQYF.

This clone was detected only a few times. This chain links TRBV6-5 with TRBJ1-1, with D maybe TRBD1 (5 bases). V lost 0 bases and J lost 0, with 8 bases in between. CDR1 is MNHEY and CDR2 is SVGAGI in the germline V gene. The CDR3 runs 15 residues. CDR3 sequence: CASSYSPGLNTEAFF. In nucleotides, the CDR3 is TGTGCCAGCAGTTACTCCCCAGGGTTGAACACTGAAGCTTTCTTT.

This clone was observed a handful of times. This sequence joins TRBV7-9 and TRBJ1-2; D gene ambiguous. V was pared by 0 bases and J by 6 bases, with 5 bases between. The CDR3 extends over 12 amino acids. Germline V gene lookup returns CDR1 SEHNR and CDR2 FQNEAQ (reference sequence). In nucleotides, the CDR3 is TGTGCCAGCAGCTTAGCGCCGGATGGCTACACCTTC. It translates to CASSLAPDGYTF.

The chain uses TRBV6-5 and TRBJ1-1; no reliable D call. Germline assignment: CDR1 MNHEY and CDR2 SVGAGI. This CDR3 spans 13 amino acids. Deletions cut 0 bases from V and 5 bases from J, with 7 bases between. The CDR3 coding sequence is TGTGCCAGCAGTTACTCGGAGGGAACTGAAGCTTTCTTT. Amino acid sequence: CASSYSEGTEAFF.

Concerning this clone itself: Other DNA sequences in this sample translate to the same CDR3. The V call is TRBV29-1, the J call TRBJ2-3; perhaps TRBD2 as D (5 bases). Deletions cut 3 bases from V and 3 bases from J, with 7 bases between. Germline CDR1 is SQVTM and CDR2 is ANQGSEA. The CDR3 is 12 residues long. The CDR3 DNA follows: TGCAGCGTTGACGAGGGAACAGATACGCAGTATTTT. Residues: CSVDEGTDTQYF.

This chain connects TRBV29-1 to TRBJ1-1, with D hard to call. V lost 8 bases and J 6 bases, leaving 16 bases between the germline ends. The CDR3 is 12 amino acids. CDR1 is SQVTM and CDR2 is ANQGSEA in the germline V gene. CDR3 residues: CSPHAALPEAFF. CDR3 DNA: TGCAGCCCCCATGCGGCGCTACCTGAAGCTTTCTTT.

A note on this clone: The same CDR3 can be traced to other DNA sequences in this sample. This sequence joins TRBV9 and TRBJ2-2, with D uncertain. The V and J ends lost 0 bases and 5 bases respectively, with 5 bases between them. Germline CDR1 and CDR2: SGDLS and YYNGEE. The CDR3 loop spans 13 amino acids. The CDR3 DNA sequence: TGTGCCAGCAGCGTAGGCGGAACCGGGGAGCTGTTTTTT. This sequence encodes CASSVGGTGELFF.

CDR3 nucleotides: TGTGCCACCAGCATAAGACAGGGCTACAATGAGCAGTTCTTC. Its protein product is CATSIRQGYNEQFF. This rearrangement joins TRBV15 to TRBJ2-1; 7 nucleotides align to TRBD1. The CDR3 is 14 amino acids. Per germline, CDR1 LNHNV and CDR2 YYDKDF (reference sequence). V was clipped by 4 bases and J by 3 bases; unmatched bases: 3.

This clone was seen a handful of times. CDR3: CASSSPYEQYF. CDR3 in DNA: TGTGCCAGCAGCTCCCCCTACGAGCAGTACTTC. This chain joins TRBV7-2 and TRBJ2-7; no reliable D call. In germline, CDR1 is SGHTA, CDR2 FQGNSA. The ends were cut back, 4 bases at V and 2 bases at J, with 3 bases in the middle. This CDR3 is 11 amino acids long.

The J gene is TRBJ1-2, the V gene TRBV2; D is ambiguous. V was shortened by 6 bases and J by 3 bases, with 8 bases between the two germline ends. Germline V gives CDR1 SNHLY, CDR2 FYNNEI. The CDR3 consists of 12 residues. In DNA form, the CDR3 reads TGTGCCAGCAGGGAAAGGGACTATGGCTACACCTTC. Translation: CASRERDYGYTF.

A few counts support this clone. The chain carries TRBV29-1 and TRBJ2-1; TRBD1 might be the D (6 bases). Between the trimmed V and J ends, which lost 7 bases and 1 base, there was a span of 11 bases. The CDR3 covers 13 residues. Looked up from germline, CDR1 is SQVTM and CDR2 is ANQGSEA. This CDR3 is CSAKDRSYNEQFF. In nucleotides, the CDR3 is TGCAGCGCGAAAGACAGGTCCTACAATGAGCAGTTCTTC.

The chain has TRBV14 and TRBJ2-3; the D gene is possibly TRBD2 (6 bases). The CDR3 contains 14 residues. The V end lost 4 bases, the J end lost 6 bases, and 14 bases lay between the germline ends. The germline gives CDR1 SGHDN, CDR2 FVKESK. CDR3 in amino acids: CASSLSGRADTQYF. The CDR3 DNA reads as TGTGCCAGCAGCCTTTCCGGGAGAGCGGATACGCAGTATTTT.

The chain couples TRBV7-9 to TRBJ2-1; perhaps TRBD2 as D (5 bases). Germline V gene sequence: CDR1 SEHNR, CDR2 FQNEAQ (reference sequence). V lost 8 bases and J lost 0, with 8 bases in between. The CDR3 consists of 13 residues. In nucleotides, the CDR3 is TGTGCCAGCGGGAGCGACTCCTACAATGAGCAGTTCTTC. Its protein product is CASGSDSYNEQFF.

The chain couples TRBV11-2 to TRBJ1-1, with D hard to call. V gave up 5 bases and J gave up 4 bases, with 11 bases separating them. The CDR3 length is 13 residues. In germline, CDR1 is SGHAT, CDR2 FQNNGV. CDR3 coding DNA: TGTGCCAGCAGCACTACCTGGGGCACTGAAGCTTTCTTT. This encodes CASSTTWGTEAFF.

This clone was recorded a few times. The J gene is TRBJ2-5, the V gene TRBV10-3; 13 bases fit TRBD2. Germline loops: CDR1 ENHRY, CDR2 SYGVKD. The CDR3 has 15 residues. V gave up 8 bases and J gave up 5 bases; unmatched junction bases: 8. The CDR3 bases are TGTGCCATCGAATGGGGACTAGCGGGACACGAGACCCAGTACTTC. Translated: CAIEWGLAGHETQYF.

The chain couples TRBV4-1 to TRBJ2-6; TRBD1 might be the D (5 bases). This CDR3 has 19 residues. V was trimmed by 1 base and J by 0 bases, leaving 16 bases between them. Per the germline V gene, CDR1 is MGHRA and CDR2 is YSYEKL. CDR3 sequence (DNA): TGCGCCAGCAGCCAAGGAGTGTGGGGCAGCCCCTCTGGGGCCAACGTCCTGACTTTC. Amino acids: CASSQGVWGSPSGANVLTF.

This clone has more than one count but fewer than ten. The chain carries TRBV10-3 and TRBJ2-7, with D perhaps given as TRBD1 or TRBD2 (5 bases each). The germline gives CDR1 ENHRY, CDR2 SYGVKD. The germline V and J ends were trimmed by 5 bases and 0 bases, with 11 bases remaining between them. CDR3 length: 14 residues. In DNA form, the CDR3 reads TGTGCCATCAGTCCGACAGAGGGCTCCTACGAGCAGTACTTC. Its translation: CAISPTEGSYEQYF.

This chain connects TRBV15 to TRBJ2-3; 8 bases are a match to TRBD2. Germline V gene lookup returns CDR1 LNHNV and CDR2 YYDKDF (reference sequence). The CDR3 totals 15 residues. The V gene end was trimmed by 3 bases and the J gene end by 0 bases; junction bases not matched to a gene: 2. The CDR3 coding sequence is TGTGCCACCAGCAGCTGGACTAGCAGCACAGATACGCAGTATTTT. It translates to CATSSWTSSTDTQYF.

The gene calls are TRBV7-2 and TRBJ2-7, with 10 positions matching TRBD1. V dropped 3 bases and J dropped 5; count of bases not matched to a gene: 4. This CDR3 has 14 amino acids. From germline, CDR1 is SGHTA and CDR2 FQGNSA. In DNA, the CDR3 is TGTGCCAGCAGCTTCGACAGGGGGCTCGACGAGCAGTACTTC. Translating it yields CASSFDRGLDEQYF.